These T cell receptor beta chains were read from a single sample in a study of cytomegalovirus exposure and HLA in healthy donors. Method: immunoSEQ multiplex PCR; TCRdb's copy keeps in-frame clones and lacks some. Of about 44,000 clones listed, roughly 87% are singletons. The sequenced sample was PBMCs. The receptors here all came from a woman in her forties in good health and CMV-seropositive. Both conserved end residues are part of each CDR3. The D gene is left open where the match is weak. Size is stated for part of the rows, as once, few or many counts, or as a class when the clone is expanded.

TRBD1 | TRBJ1-5 | . | TRBV18 | TGTGCCAGCTCACTTCAGGGGGTGGATCAGCCCCAGCATTTT | CASSLQGVDQPQHF
. | TRBJ1-3 | . | TRBV6-5 | TGTGCCAGCTCCTTTAATGGAAACACCATATATTTT | CASSFNGNTIYF
. | TRBJ2-7 | . | TRBV30 | TGTGCTGCAAACAGGGATGTGGAGCAGTACTTC | CAANRDVEQYF
. | TRBJ1-6 | . | TRBV6-1 | TGTGCCAGCAGTTCTGCCTATAATTCACCCCTCCACTTT | CASSSAYNSPLHF
. | TRBJ1-2 | . | TRBV19 | TGTGCCAGTAGCCCTACAGACAGGCCCAACTATGGCTACACCTTC | CASSPTDRPNYGYTF
TRBD2 | TRBJ2-1 | . | TRBV4-2 | TGTGCCAGCGGACTATTTGATAGCGGGAGCGCCTACAATGAGCAGTTCTTC | CASGLFDSGSAYNEQFF
. | TRBJ2-1 | . | TRBV25-1 | TGTGCCAGCAGTGAACGATTTGCGTCCTACAATGAGCAGTTCTTC | CASSERFASYNEQFF
. | TRBJ1-2 | . | TRBV20-1 | TGCAGTGCCAAGACAATTAAGGGCTACACCTTC | CSAKTIKGYTF
. | TRBJ1-1 | . | TRBV18 | TGTGCCAGCTCACCCCGGGGTACGAACACTGAAGCTTTCTTT | CASSPRGTNTEAFF
TRBD2 | TRBJ2-7 | . | TRBV5-1 | TGCGCCAGCAGCTTGGGTGGCGGGGAGGGTAGCTACGAGCAGTACTTC | CASSLGGGEGSYEQYF
TRBD1 | TRBJ1-5 | . | TRBV12-5 | TGTGTTAGTGGTTTGGGACAGGGGGCTGGCAATCAGCCCCAGCATTTT | CVSGLGQGAGNQPQHF
. | TRBJ2-4 | . | TRBV9 | TGTGCCAGCAGCCTCCGGGACTCACTGGACAACATTCAGTACTTC | CASSLRDSLDNIQYF
. | TRBJ1-1 | . | TRBV11-2 | TGTGCCAGCAGCTTAGATCCGGAAAGAGGTGAAGCTTTCTTT | CASSLDPERGEAFF
TRBD1 | TRBJ2-1 | . | TRBV7-2 | TGTGCCAGCAGCTCCGACAGGGGCTATGAGCAGTTCTTC | CASSSDRGYEQFF
. | TRBJ2-5 | . | TRBV18 | TGTGCCAGCTCATCCGGGTCCCAAGAGACCCAGTACTTC | CASSSGSQETQYF
. | TRBJ2-1 | . | TRBV19 | TGTGCCAGTAGTATAGCGACAGGCTACAATGAGCAGTTCTTC | CASSIATGYNEQFF
. | TRBJ1-4 | . | TRBV5-1 | TGCGCCAGCAGCTTAGGGAGTTCAACTAATGAAAAACTGTTTTTT | CASSLGSSTNEKLFF
. | TRBJ2-2 | . | TRBV2 | TGTGCCAGCAGTGGACAGATTTCGAACACCGGGGAGCTGTTTTTT | CASSGQISNTGELFF
. | TRBJ1-5 | . | TRBV28 | TGTGCCAGCAGTTTTCGCACAGCCCATGGGGGGGGCAATCAGCCCCAGCATTTT | CASSFRTAHGGGNQPQHF
. | TRBJ2-7 | . | TRBV27 | TGTGCCAGCAGTTTCGGTGCGGGTGGAGGCTACGAGCAGTACTTC | CASSFGAGGGYEQYF
. | TRBJ2-1 | . | TRBV25-1 | TGTGCCAGCAGTGAAGGACAGAGGTTGGGGCAGTTCTTC | CASSEGQRLGQFF
TRBD1 | TRBJ2-3 | . | TRBV27 | TGTGCCAGCAGTCCGGGACAGGGGGCGCATACGCAGTATTTT | CASSPGQGAHTQYF
TRBD2 | TRBJ2-7 | . | TRBV14 | TGTGCCAGCAGCCCGACTAGCGGGAGTTGGTCCTACGAGCAGTACTTC | CASSPTSGSWSYEQYF
TRBD2 | TRBJ2-1 | once | TRBV6-5 | TGTGCCAGCAGTTATTTAGCGGGAAGCTCCTACAATGAGCAGTTCTTC | CASSYLAGSSYNEQFF
. | TRBJ1-1 | once | TRBV5-1 | TGCGCCAGCAGCTTGCGAGGGTCGAACATGAACACTGAAGCTTTCTTT | CASSLRGSNMNTEAFF
TRBD1 | TRBJ2-6 | . | TRBV6-6 | TGTGCCAGCAGAGCTACAGGGGTTGTTGGGGCCAACGTCCTGACTTTC | CASRATGVVGANVLTF
TRBD1 | TRBJ1-1 | . | TRBV7-6 | TGTGCCAGCAGCGCAGGGGGGAACACTGAAGCTTTCTTT | CASSAGGNTEAFF
. | TRBJ1-4 | . | TRBV6-1 | TGTGCAACTTCGGAGACCCACGAGTTAATGGGACTGTTTTTT | CATSETHELMGLFF
. | TRBJ2-5 | . | TRBV4-1 | TGCGCCAGCAGCCACAAAACTCATAGCCAAGAGACCCAGTACTTC | CASSHKTHSQETQYF
TRBD2 | TRBJ2-1 | . | TRBV11-2 | TGTGCCAGCAGCTTTTTTAGCGGGATAACCTACAATGAGCAGTTCTTC | CASSFFSGITYNEQFF
. | TRBJ1-2 | . | TRBV7-9 | TGTGCCAGCAGCTTAGATTCGGGGGTAAACGTAGACGGCTACACCTTC | CASSLDSGVNVDGYTF
. | TRBJ2-1 | . | TRBV7-3 | TGTGCCAGCAGCTTAAGGCGGGGTCAGAACAATGAGCAGTTCTTC | CASSLRRGQNNEQFF
. | TRBJ2-7 | . | TRBV11-2 | TGTGCCAGCAGCTTTCCGGGACTCCACCACGAGCAGTACTTC | CASSFPGLHHEQYF
. | TRBJ2-5 | . | TRBV19 | TGTGCCAGTAGTCTTACAGGGAATAAGGAGACCCAGTACTTC | CASSLTGNKETQYF
TRBD2 | TRBJ2-3 | . | TRBV25-1 | TGTGCCAGCAGGGTAGCGGGGGGGCCCCAAGATACGCAGTATTTT | CASRVAGGPQDTQYF
. | TRBJ2-6 | . | TRBV6-1 | TGTGCCAGCAGTGAACGAGGTGGGGCCAACGTCCTGACTTTC | CASSERGGANVLTF
TRBD1 | TRBJ2-7 | . | TRBV18 | TGTGCCAGCTCAAGACGTGACAGGGCCGCCCACGAGCAGTACTTC | CASSRRDRAAHEQYF
TRBD2 | TRBJ2-7 | . | TRBV11-3 | TGTGCCAGCAGCGCCCCCCTATCGCGGGAGATCTACGAGCAGTACTTC | CASSAPLSREIYEQYF
TRBD1 | TRBJ2-1 | once | TRBV19 | TGTGCCAGTAGTCCCCGGACAGGGTTGAATGAGCAGTTCTTC | CASSPRTGLNEQFF
. | TRBJ1-3 | . | TRBV18 | TGTGCCAGCTCACCGGGACTTCTGGACACCATATATTTT | CASSPGLLDTIYF
TRBD1 | TRBJ2-6 | . | TRBV2 | TGTGCCAGCCGTTGGGGCAGGGGGCGATTTTCTGGGGCCAACGTCCTGACTTTC | CASRWGRGRFSGANVLTF
. | TRBJ2-1 | . | TRBV28 | TGTGCCAGCAGGTACTACAATGAGCAGTTCTTC | CASRYYNEQFF
. | TRBJ1-2 | . | TRBV30 | TGTGCCTGGCAGGGTTCGACAGCTAATAACTATGGCTACACCTTC | CAWQGSTANNYGYTF
TRBD2 | TRBJ2-1 | . | TRBV29-1 | TGCAGCGTTGAAGGCGGGAGCTCCCCCTACAATGAGCAGTTCTTC | CSVEGGSSPYNEQFF
. | TRBJ2-7 | . | TRBV29-1 | TGCAGCGTTGCCTTCGGGACAACGAGCTCCTACGAGCAGTACTTC | CSVAFGTTSSYEQYF
. | TRBJ1-4 | . | TRBV25-1 | TGTGCCAGCAGTGAAGGAGCTGCAACTAATGAAAAACTGTTTTTT | CASSEGAATNEKLFF
TRBD1 | TRBJ2-7 | . | TRBV6-5 | TGTGCCAGCAGTTACGGGACAGGGGATGGGCAGTACTTC | CASSYGTGDGQYF
. | TRBJ2-3 | . | TRBV6-1 | TGTGCCAGCAGTACCCAGGGTGGGGGCGGAGATACGCAGTATTTT | CASSTQGGGGDTQYF
. | TRBJ1-2 | . | TRBV29-1 | TGCAGCGTTGAAAGGCAGGGCCACTATGGCTACACCTTC | CSVERQGHYGYTF
. | TRBJ1-1 | . | TRBV7-8 | TGTGCCAGCAGCTTAGGGAATTCAGGGGTGAACACTGAAGCTTTCTTT | CASSLGNSGVNTEAFF